This T cell receptor (beta chain) was recovered during a study of T cell responses to AZD1222 COVID-19 vaccine. Study observations and caveats: Close to half of spike-specific TCRs reportedly recognize unmutated variant regions.

Pooled in the analysis were second doses at about 4 or about 12 weeks. Only one count was recorded for this clone. As yet, its antigen is unknown. Sequenced by immunoSEQ multiplex PCR; TCRdb stores in-frame clones only, minus some. The profile shows around 100,000 clones, around 87% of them singletons. V shed 5 bases and J shed 1 base, with 2 bases lying between them. The CDR3 runs 11 residues. CDR1 SGHAT and CDR2 FQNNGV come from the germline V gene. The chain recombines TRBV11-2 with TRBJ2-5; D unresolved. The starting material was peripheral blood, obtained 28 days after the second AZD1222 dose. This receptor was obtained from an adult who received the AZD1222 COVID-19 vaccine. The CDR3 DNA is TGTGCCAGCAGCCCCCAAGAGACCCAGTACTTC. Protein product: CASSPQETQYF.